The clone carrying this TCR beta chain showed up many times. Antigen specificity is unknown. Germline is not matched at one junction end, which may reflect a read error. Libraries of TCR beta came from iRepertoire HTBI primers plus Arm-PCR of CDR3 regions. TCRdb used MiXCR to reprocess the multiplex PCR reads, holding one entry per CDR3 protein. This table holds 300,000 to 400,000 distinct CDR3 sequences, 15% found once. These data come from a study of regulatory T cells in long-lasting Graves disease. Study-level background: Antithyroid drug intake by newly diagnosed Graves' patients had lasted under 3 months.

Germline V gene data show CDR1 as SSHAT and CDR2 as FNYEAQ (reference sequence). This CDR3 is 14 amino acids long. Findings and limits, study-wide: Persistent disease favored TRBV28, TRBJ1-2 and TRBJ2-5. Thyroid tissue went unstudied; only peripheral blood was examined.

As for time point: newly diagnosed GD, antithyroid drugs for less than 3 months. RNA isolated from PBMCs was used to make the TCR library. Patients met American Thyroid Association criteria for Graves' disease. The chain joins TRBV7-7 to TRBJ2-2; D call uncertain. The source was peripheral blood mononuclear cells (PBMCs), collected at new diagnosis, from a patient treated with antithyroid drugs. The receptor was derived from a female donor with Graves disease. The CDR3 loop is CASSLVMNTGELFF. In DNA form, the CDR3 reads TGTGCTAGCAGCCTCGTGATGAACACCGGGGAGCTGTTTTTT. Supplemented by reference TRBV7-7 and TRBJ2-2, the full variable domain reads GAGVSQSPRYKVTKRGQDVTLRCDPISSHATLYWYQQALGQGPEFLTYFNYEAQPDKSGLPSDRFSAERPEGSISTLTIQRTEQRDSAMYRCASSLVMNTGELFFGEGSRLTVL.